This TCR beta chain was retrieved from a study of cytomegalovirus exposure and HLA in healthy donors. This CDR3 region has 15 residues. J lost 6 bases, V lost 4 bases, and 5 bases had no gene match. The germline CDR1 and CDR2 sequences are SGHRS and YFSETQ. At the time of sampling, donors were nominally healthy, though unrecorded immune exposures were likely. The PCR employed 60 Vbeta primers together with 13 Jbeta primers. Measured with immunoSEQ multiplex PCR; TCRdb has only the in-frame clones, and not every one. The sample has around 100,000 clones; less than 80% are singletons. The sample taken for sequencing was PBMCs. This receptor was obtained from a man in his thirties or forties in good health and CMV-seronegative. This chain links TRBV5-1 with TRBJ1-5, with 12 positions matching TRBD1. CDR3 protein: CASSPGQGASQPQHF. CDR3 DNA: TGCGCCAGCAGCCCGGGACAGGGGGCTTCTCAGCCCCAGCATTTT.